This T cell receptor beta chain appears in the sequencing data of a study of beta chain features in type 1 diabetes. The whole isolated RNA underwent reverse transcription, so sequencing captured expressed TCRB transcripts. The repertoire was sequenced with immunoSEQ multiplex PCR; TCRdb's copy has only in-frame clones and lacks some. The table records under 550,000 clones, about an eighth of them present only once. In this sample, this clone turned up a few times. The ends were cut back, 3 bases at V and 7 bases at J, with 8 bases in the middle. This CDR3 spans 12 amino acids. CDR1 and CDR2 (germline): SGDLS, YYNGEE.

The receptor's source is a woman younger than 30 in good health. Specimen: naive CD4+ T cells from blood. The rearrangement links TRBV9 to TRBJ2-1; a possible D gene is TRBD1 (5 bases). CDR3 sequence reads: CASSARDNEQFF. As DNA, the CDR3 is TGTGCCAGCAGCGCCAGGGATAATGAGCAGTTCTTC.